This passage covers 4 T cell receptor beta chains from one sample sequenced in a study of CD8 T cells in Susac syndrome. RNA totalling roughly 0.45 to 1 ug underwent reverse transcription with random hexamers. Using its own MiXCR run on the immunoSEQ multiplex PCR reads, TCRdb lists one record per CDR3 protein. The table has some 26,000 distinct CDR3 sequences, around 93% seen once; the top ten hold roughly 0.62%. The source material was CD8+ T cells from PBMCs. The receptors were sampled from a human donor with Susac syndrome.

This chain joins TRBV6-2 or TRBV6-3 and TRBJ2-7; TRBD1 matches at 8 bases. Germline values: CDR1 MNHEY, CDR2 SVGEGT. The V segment lost 1 base and the J segment 3 bases; nucleotides outside the gene matches: 14. CDR3 length equals 18 residues. This CDR3 reads CASSYWETGERWDYEQYF. DNA for the CDR3: TGTGCCAGCAGTTACTGGGAGACAGGGGAACGATGGGACTACGAGCAGTACTTC.

This chain connects TRBV2 to TRBJ2-7; TRBD1 agrees at 8 bases. There are 14 residues in the CDR3. The J segment lost 1 base and the V segment lost 8 bases, leaving 7 bases of the junction unmatched. Germline V gene lookup returns CDR1 SNHLY and CDR2 FYNNEI. In DNA form, the CDR3 reads TGTGCCAGCTTACCTAGACAGGGGTCCTACGAGCAGTACTTC. Translated: CASLPRQGSYEQYF.

V and J are TRBV7-9 and TRBJ2-3; D is undetermined. CDR3 length: 13 residues. Trimming removed 5 bases from V and 2 bases from J, with 8 bases in between. The germline V gene encodes CDR1 SEHNR and CDR2 FQNEAQ (reference sequence). CDR3: CASSPQNTDTQYF. The DNA for the CDR3 is TGTGCCAGCAGCCCCCAGAACACAGATACGCAGTATTTT.

The V call is TRBV5-4, the J call TRBJ2-7; D is possibly TRBD1 or TRBD2 (5 bases each). Germline V gene sequence: CDR1 SGHNT, CDR2 YYREEE (reference sequence). V lost 3 bases and J 0 bases, leaving 13 bases between the germline ends. The CDR3 has 15 amino acids. CDR3 in DNA: TGTGCCAGCAGCTCCGGGACCCGAAGCTCCTACGAGCAGTACTTC. Its translation: CASSSGTRSSYEQYF.